The source of this T cell receptor (beta chain) is a study of T-cell memory formation after mild COVID-19. MiXCR was run by TCRdb on the 5' RACE reads, yielding one entry per CDR3 protein. In the table there are around 200,000 distinct CDR3 sequences, around 21% of which are singletons. V lost 8 bases to trimming and J lost 6 bases, with 23 bases between them. The CDR3 extends over 15 amino acids. Germline V gives CDR1 SEHNR, CDR2 FQNEAQ (reference sequence). The chain couples TRBV7-9 to TRBJ2-7, with D possibly called TRBD1 or TRBD2 (5 bases each). Material: PBMCs or a T cell subset sorted from them (not recorded which). The sequence was collected from an adult woman who had mild COVID-19 (a few samples of this study predate the infection). Cell type and time point are not known. CDR3 residues: CASENWAGGQGEQYF. The CDR3 DNA sequence: TGTGCCAGCGAAAACTGGGCAGGCGGGCAGGGCGAGCAGTACTTC.